These 8 T cell receptor beta chains share one sample of origin, sequenced in a study of blood T cell repertoires in COVID-19. Data came from immunoSEQ multiplex PCR; TCRdb stores just in-frame clones and leaves some out. The table has nearly 250,000 clones, approximately 90% seen once. Sequenced input: PBMCs or T cells enriched from blood (not recorded which). Source of these receptors: a man aged 50-59 years who had been exposed to COVID-19.

The J gene is TRBJ1-2, the V gene TRBV25-1; TRBD1 agrees at 7 bases. Germline assignment: CDR1 MGHDK and CDR2 SYGVNS. V was clipped by 2 bases and J by 4 bases; unmatched bases: 7. This CDR3 is 15 amino acids long. The CDR3 is CASSEAGTELYGYTF. The CDR3 region has the DNA TGTGCCAGCAGTGAAGCTGGGACAGAACTCTATGGCTACACCTTC.

The chain recombines TRBV24-1 with TRBJ2-1, with 8 bases identical to TRBD1. The CDR3 totals 18 residues. The trim removed 4 bases at V and 4 bases at J, leaving 14 bases unmatched. Germline loops: CDR1 KGHDR, CDR2 SFDVKD. The CDR3 reads CATSDRLGAGGLYNEQFF. The CDR3 DNA sequence: TGTGCCACCAGTGACCGCCTGGGTGCAGGGGGCCTTTACAATGAGCAGTTCTTC.

The V and J genes are TRBV24-1 and TRBJ1-4; unclear D gene. V was shortened by 3 bases and J by 0 bases, with 7 bases between the two germline ends. CDR3 size: 15 residues. CDR1 is KGHDR, CDR2 SFDVKD, per germline. Here the CDR3 DNA reads TGTGCCACCAGTGATCACGGTGCAACTAATGAAAAACTGTTTTTT. This encodes CATSDHGATNEKLFF.

The V gene is TRBV2, the J gene TRBJ2-6, with a possible D match to TRBD2 (5 bases). The V and J ends lost 4 bases and 2 bases respectively, with 9 bases between them. The germline CDR1 and CDR2 sequences are SNHLY and FYNNEI. This CDR3 region has 15 residues. CDR3 DNA sequence: TGTGCCAGCAGTGTAACCGGGGCTGGGGCCAACGTCCTGACTTTC. It codes for CASSVTGAGANVLTF.

The chain is built from TRBV6-1 and TRBJ1-2, with TRBD1 matching 7 bases. Germline trimming cut 0 bases from V and 8 bases from J; bases unmatched to any gene: 6. This CDR3 comprises 14 residues. Germline CDR1 reads MNHNS; CDR2 reads SASEGT. The CDR3 sequence: CASSEARTGSGYTF. The CDR3 coding sequence is TGTGCCAGCAGTGAAGCCCGGACAGGTAGCGGCTACACCTTC.

The V call is TRBV18, the J call TRBJ1-5, with 7 bases identical to TRBD1. Per the germline V gene, CDR1 is KGHSH and CDR2 is LQKENI. V shed 6 bases and J 6 bases; nucleotides not matched to a gene: 5. The CDR3 runs 13 residues. This CDR3 reads CASSGQDGQPQHF. The CDR3, as DNA: TGTGCCAGCTCCGGACAGGATGGTCAGCCCCAGCATTTT.

The chain has TRBV27 and TRBJ2-6; 7 positions agree with TRBD2. This CDR3 comprises 16 residues. Per the germline V gene, CDR1 is MNHEY and CDR2 is SMNVEV (reference sequence). The J segment lost 2 bases and the V segment lost 5 bases, leaving 6 bases of the junction unmatched. The CDR3 protein is CASSTHREAGANVLTF. CDR3 in DNA: TGTGCCAGCAGTACCCACCGGGAGGCTGGGGCCAACGTCCTGACTTTC. The variable domain in full, completed from reference TRBV27 and TRBJ2-6, reads EAQVTQNPRYLITVTGKKLTVTCSQNMNHEYMSWYRQDPGLGLRQIYYSMNVEVTDKGDVPEGYKVSRKEKRNFPLILESPSPNQTSLYFCASSTHREAGANVLTFGAGSRLTVL.

V gene TRBV7-9 combines with J gene TRBJ2-1, with 7 bases that match TRBD2. Germline values: CDR1 SEHNR, CDR2 FQNEAQ (reference sequence). Losses at the gene ends were 2 bases for V and 1 base for J; bases not matched to a gene: 8. CDR3 size: 17 residues. CDR3 sequence: CASSLTGRGGSYNEQFF. In DNA form, the CDR3 reads TGTGCCAGCAGCTTAACTGGGAGGGGCGGGTCCTACAATGAGCAGTTCTTC.